The clone carrying this T cell receptor (beta chain) has a handful of counts. The sample comes from a study of blood T cell repertoires in COVID-19. Across the whole study: PBMCs, B-cell-depleted T cells, or T cells provided the cDNA or gDNA that made up the material.

Authors' analysis steps: Amplification of reference gene primers provided the estimated nucleated cell counts. Sequencing was performed with immunoSEQ multiplex PCR; in TCRdb, only in-frame clones are kept and a portion is missing. That table is the source of V, J and clone size, and D and trimming were worked out from the DNA. The top ten clones hold approximately 1% of a sample with some 410,000 clones, roughly 88% of them seen once. Enrollees, about 18 to 95 years old, lived in approximately 25 US areas. Clinical histories supplied by participants themselves formed the basis of cohort assignment. The CDR3 sequence is 16 residues long. The germline V gene encodes CDR1 SGHTA and CDR2 FQGTGA. Between the trimmed V and J ends, which lost 4 bases and 4 bases, there was a span of 14 bases.

Sequencing input: PBMCs or T cells enriched from blood (not recorded which). The receptor comes from a woman aged 25 to 39 with acute COVID-19. The chain carries TRBV7-3 and TRBJ1-6; possibly TRBD1 for D (6 bases). The CDR3 DNA follows: TGTGCCAGCAGCTCTCGACAGGACGCTTATAATTCACCCCTCCACTTT. It translates to CASSSRQDAYNSPLHF.